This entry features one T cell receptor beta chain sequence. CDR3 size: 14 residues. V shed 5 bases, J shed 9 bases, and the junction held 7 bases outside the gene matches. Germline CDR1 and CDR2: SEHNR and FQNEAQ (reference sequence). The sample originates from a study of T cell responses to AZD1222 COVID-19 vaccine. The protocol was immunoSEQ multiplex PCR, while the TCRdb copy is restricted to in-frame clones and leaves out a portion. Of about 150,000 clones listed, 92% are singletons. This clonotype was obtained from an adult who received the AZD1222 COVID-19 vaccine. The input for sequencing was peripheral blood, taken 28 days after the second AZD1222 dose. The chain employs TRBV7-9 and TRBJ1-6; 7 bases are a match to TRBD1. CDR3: CASSAGTVGSPLHF. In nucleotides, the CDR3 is TGTGCCAGCAGCGCCGGGACAGTAGGTTCACCCCTCCACTTT.